The clone carrying this TCR beta chain was observed a single time. Antigen unknown. The V gene's germline CDR1 is MNHEY and CDR2 SVGAGI. This CDR3 comprises 13 residues. V was cut by 7 bases and J by 3 bases, with 13 bases left in between. These data belong to a study of T cell responses to AZD1222 COVID-19 vaccine. Study information: Pooling covered second doses at about 4 or about 12 weeks.

This table comes from immunoSEQ multiplex PCR, and its TCRdb copy is limited to in-frame clones, with some not included. The sample includes around 110,000 clones, 87% of them seen just once. Overall study findings and caveats: Reports indicate that nearly half of spike-specific TCRs are directed at unmutated variant regions. Donors were largely white British and mainly female; clonal diversity was possibly underestimated.

The sample here was peripheral blood, taken on day 0 of AZD1222 vaccination. The chain is built from TRBV6-5 and TRBJ2-7, with D perhaps TRBD1 (5 bases). The TCR sequence derives from an adult in good health. The CDR3 DNA reads TGTGCCAGCATGGCAGGGATAGGCTACGAGCAGTACTTC. It translates to CASMAGIGYEQYF.